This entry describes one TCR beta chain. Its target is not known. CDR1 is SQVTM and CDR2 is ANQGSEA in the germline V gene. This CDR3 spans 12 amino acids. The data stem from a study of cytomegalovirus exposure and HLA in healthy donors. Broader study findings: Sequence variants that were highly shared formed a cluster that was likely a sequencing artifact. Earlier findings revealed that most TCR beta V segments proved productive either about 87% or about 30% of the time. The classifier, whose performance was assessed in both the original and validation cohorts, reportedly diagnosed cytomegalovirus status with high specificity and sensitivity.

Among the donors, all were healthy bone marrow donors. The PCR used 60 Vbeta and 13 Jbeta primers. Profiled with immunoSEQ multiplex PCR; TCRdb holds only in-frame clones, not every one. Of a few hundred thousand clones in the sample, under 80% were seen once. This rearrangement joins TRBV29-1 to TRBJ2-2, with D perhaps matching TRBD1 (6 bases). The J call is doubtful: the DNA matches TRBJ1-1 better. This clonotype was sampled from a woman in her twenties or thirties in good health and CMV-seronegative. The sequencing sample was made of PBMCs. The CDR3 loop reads CSVTTGYTEAFF. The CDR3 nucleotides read TGCAGCGTTACCACAGGGTACACTGAAGCTTTCTTT.